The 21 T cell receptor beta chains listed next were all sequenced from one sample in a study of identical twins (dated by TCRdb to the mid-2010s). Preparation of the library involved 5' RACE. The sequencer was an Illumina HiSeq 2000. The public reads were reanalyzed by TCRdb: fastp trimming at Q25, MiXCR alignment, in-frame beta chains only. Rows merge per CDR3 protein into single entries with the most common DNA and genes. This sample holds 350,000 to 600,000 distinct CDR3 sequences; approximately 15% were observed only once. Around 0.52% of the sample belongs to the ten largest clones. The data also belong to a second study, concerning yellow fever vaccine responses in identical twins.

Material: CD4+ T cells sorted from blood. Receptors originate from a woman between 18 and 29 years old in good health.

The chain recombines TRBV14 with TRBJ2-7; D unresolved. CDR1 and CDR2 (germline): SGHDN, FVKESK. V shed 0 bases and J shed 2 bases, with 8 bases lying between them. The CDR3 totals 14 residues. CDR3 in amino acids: CASSQDNRPYEQYF. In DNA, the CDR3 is TGTGCCAGCAGCCAAGACAACAGACCCTACGAGCAGTACTTC.

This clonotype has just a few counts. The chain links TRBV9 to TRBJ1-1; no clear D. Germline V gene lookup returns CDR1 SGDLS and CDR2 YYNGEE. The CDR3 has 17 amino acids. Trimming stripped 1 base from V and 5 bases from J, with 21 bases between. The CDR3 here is CASSVNGKPALETEAFF. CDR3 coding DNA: TGTGCCAGCAGCGTAAATGGGAAACCCGCCCTTGAGACTGAAGCTTTCTTT.

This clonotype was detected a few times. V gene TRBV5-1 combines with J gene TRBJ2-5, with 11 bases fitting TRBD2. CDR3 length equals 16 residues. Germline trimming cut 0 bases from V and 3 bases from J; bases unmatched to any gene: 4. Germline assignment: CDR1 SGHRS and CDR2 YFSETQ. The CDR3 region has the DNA TGCGCCAGCAGCTTGGTTGGTAGCGGGAGGGAAGAGACCCAGTACTTC. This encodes CASSLVGSGREETQYF.

The CDR3 DNA reads as TGTGCCAGCGCGGCCAGGGGATCCCAAGAGACCCAGTACTTC. Translated: CASAARGSQETQYF. This chain uses TRBV6-1 with TRBJ2-5; the D gene is possibly TRBD1 (6 bases). The germline V gene has CDR1 MNHNS and CDR2 SASEGT. The CDR3 covers 14 residues. Trimming stripped 8 bases from V and 1 base from J, with 14 bases between.

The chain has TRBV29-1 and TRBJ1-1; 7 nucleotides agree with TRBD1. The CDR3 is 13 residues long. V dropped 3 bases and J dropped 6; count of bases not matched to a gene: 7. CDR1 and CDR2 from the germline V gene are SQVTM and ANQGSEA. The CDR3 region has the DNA TGCAGCGTTGAGGGGGACAGTTATGCTGAAGCTTTCTTT. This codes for CSVEGDSYAEAFF.

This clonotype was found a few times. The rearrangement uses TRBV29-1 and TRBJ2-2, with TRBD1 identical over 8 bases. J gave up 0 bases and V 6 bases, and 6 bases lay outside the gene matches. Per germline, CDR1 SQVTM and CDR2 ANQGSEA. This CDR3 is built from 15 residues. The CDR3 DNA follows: TGCAGCGTCCTCAGGGGGCGTCCGAACACCGGGGAGCTGTTTTTT. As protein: CSVLRGRPNTGELFF.

The CDR3 here is CAIRDRGLNEQFF. The CDR3 nucleotides are TGTGCCATCAGAGACAGGGGCTTGAATGAGCAGTTCTTC. The genes are TRBV10-3 and TRBJ2-1, with 8 bases aligning to TRBD1. The V and J ends lost 6 bases and 7 bases, in that order; junction bases with no gene match: 5. Per germline, CDR1 ENHRY and CDR2 SYGVKD. The CDR3 has 13 amino acids.

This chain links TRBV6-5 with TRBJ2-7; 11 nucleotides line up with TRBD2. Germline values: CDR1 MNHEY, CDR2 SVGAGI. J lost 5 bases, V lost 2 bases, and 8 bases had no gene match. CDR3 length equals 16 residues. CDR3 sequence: CASSYRTSGPLNEQYF. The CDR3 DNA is TGTGCCAGCAGTTACCGGACTAGCGGGCCCTTAAACGAGCAGTACTTC.

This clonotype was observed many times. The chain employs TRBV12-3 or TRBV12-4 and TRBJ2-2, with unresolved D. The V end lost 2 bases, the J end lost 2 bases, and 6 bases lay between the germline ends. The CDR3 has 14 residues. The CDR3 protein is CASSLQTNTGELFF. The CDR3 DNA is TGTGCCAGCAGTTTACAGACCAACACCGGGGAGCTGTTTTTT.

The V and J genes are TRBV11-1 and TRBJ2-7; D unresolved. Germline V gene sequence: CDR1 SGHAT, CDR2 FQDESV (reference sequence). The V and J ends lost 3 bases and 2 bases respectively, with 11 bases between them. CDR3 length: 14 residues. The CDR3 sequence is CASSFSTVAYEQYF. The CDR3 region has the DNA TGTGCCAGCAGCTTTAGCACGGTCGCCTACGAGCAGTACTTC.

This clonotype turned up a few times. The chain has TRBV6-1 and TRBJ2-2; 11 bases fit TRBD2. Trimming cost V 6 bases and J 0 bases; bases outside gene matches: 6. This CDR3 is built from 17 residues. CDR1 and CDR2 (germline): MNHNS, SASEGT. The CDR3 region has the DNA TGTGCCAGCAGCCGGACTAGCGGGTGGACGAACACCGGGGAGCTGTTTTTT. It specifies CASSRTSGWTNTGELFF.

CDR3 amino acids: CASSLAGQGASETQYF. The CDR3 nucleotides read TGTGCCAGCAGCTTAGCGGGACAGGGGGCCTCGGAGACCCAGTACTTC. The rearrangement joins TRBV7-2 to TRBJ2-5; 12 positions match TRBD1. Germline CDR1 reads SGHTA; CDR2 reads FQGNSA. V trimming: 0 bases; J trimming: 5 bases; junction bases outside the gene matches: 4. The CDR3 is 16 amino acids.

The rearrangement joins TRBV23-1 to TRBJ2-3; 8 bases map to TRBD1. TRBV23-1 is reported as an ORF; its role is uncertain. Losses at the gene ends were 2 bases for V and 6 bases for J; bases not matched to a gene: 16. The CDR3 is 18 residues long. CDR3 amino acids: CASSQTPRRGTGLDTQYF. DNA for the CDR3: TGCGCCAGCAGTCAAACCCCCCGTAGGGGGACAGGCCTGGATACGCAGTATTTT.

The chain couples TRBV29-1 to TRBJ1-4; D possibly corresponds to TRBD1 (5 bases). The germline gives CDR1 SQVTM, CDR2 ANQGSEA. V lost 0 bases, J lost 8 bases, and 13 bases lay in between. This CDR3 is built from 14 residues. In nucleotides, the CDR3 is TGCAGCGTTGAAGATCTGGGGCGGGGCGAAAAACTGTTTTTT. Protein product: CSVEDLGRGEKLFF.

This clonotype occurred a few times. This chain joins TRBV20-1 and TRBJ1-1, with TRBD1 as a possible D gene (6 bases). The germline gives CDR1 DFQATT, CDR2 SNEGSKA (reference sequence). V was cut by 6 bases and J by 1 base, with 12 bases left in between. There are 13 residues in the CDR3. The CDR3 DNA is TGCAGTGCGAGGGGGGGATCGAACACTGAAGCTTTCTTT. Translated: CSARGGSNTEAFF.

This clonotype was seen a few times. DNA for the CDR3: TGTGCCATCAGTGAGGGAGGGGGCGCCGATGGCTACACCTTC. Translated: CAISEGGGADGYTF. The chain has TRBV10-3 and TRBJ1-2, with 7 bases identical to TRBD1. The CDR3 is made up of 14 amino acids. Trimming cost V 2 bases and J 6 bases; bases outside gene matches: 6. Looked up from germline, CDR1 is ENHRY and CDR2 is SYGVKD.

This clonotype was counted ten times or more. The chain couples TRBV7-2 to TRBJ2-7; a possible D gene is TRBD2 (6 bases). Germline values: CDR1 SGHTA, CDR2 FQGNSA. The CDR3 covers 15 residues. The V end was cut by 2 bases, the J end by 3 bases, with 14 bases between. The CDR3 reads CASSLSGAGGYEQYF. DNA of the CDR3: TGTGCCAGCAGCTTATCGGGAGCCGGGGGCTACGAGCAGTACTTC.

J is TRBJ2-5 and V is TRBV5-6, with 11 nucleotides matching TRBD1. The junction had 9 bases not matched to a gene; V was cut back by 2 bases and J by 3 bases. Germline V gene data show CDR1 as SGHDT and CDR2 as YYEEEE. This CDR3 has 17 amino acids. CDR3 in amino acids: CASSFRTGGELKETQYF. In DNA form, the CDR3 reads TGTGCCAGCAGCTTCAGGACAGGGGGCGAGCTAAAAGAGACCCAGTACTTC.

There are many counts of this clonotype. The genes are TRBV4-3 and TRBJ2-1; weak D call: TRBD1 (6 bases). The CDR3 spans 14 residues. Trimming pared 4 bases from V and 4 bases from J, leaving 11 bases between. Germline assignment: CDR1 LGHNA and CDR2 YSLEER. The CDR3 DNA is TGCGCCAGCAGCCCATGGACAGATTACAATGAGCAGTTCTTC. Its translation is CASSPWTDYNEQFF.

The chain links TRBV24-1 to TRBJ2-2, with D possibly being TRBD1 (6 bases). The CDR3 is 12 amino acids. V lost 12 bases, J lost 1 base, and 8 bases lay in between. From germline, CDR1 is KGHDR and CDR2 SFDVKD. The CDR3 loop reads CAVQGNTGELFF. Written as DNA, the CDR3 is TGTGCCGTACAGGGGAACACCGGGGAGCTGTTTTTT.

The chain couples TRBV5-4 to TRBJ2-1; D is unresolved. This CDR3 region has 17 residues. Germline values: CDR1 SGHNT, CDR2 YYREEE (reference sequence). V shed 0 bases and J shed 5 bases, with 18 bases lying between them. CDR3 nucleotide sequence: TGTGCCAGCAGCTTGGCGCGCGGATTTGGTACAAACAATGAGCAGTTCTTC. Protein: CASSLARGFGTNNEQFF.